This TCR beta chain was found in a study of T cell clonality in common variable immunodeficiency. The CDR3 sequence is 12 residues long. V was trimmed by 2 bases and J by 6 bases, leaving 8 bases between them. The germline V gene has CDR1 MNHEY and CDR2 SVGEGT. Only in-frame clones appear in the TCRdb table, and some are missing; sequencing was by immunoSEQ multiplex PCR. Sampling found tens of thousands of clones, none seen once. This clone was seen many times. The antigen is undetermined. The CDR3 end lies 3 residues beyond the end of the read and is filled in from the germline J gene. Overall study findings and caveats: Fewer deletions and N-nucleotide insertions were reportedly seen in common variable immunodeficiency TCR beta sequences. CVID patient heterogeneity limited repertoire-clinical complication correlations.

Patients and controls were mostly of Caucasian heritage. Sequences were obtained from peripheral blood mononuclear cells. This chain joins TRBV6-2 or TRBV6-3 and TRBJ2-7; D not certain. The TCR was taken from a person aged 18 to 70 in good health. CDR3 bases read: TGTGCCAGCAGTTACCCCCCCCTCGAG. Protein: CASSYPPLE. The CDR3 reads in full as CASSYPPLEQYF.